These 23 T cell receptor beta chains came from one sample sequenced in a study of beta chain features in type 1 diabetes. TCRB transcripts that were expressed got sequenced, as all of the isolated RNA had been reverse transcribed. The data were produced by immunoSEQ multiplex PCR, yet TCRdb's version contains in-frame clones alone and is incomplete. The sample comprises approximately 300,000 clones, approximately 10% of which are singletons, and over 0.015% rests with the top ten. The material sequenced was naive CD4+ T cells from blood. These receptors were taken from a woman in her twenties or thirties in good health.

This chain joins TRBV7-9 and TRBJ2-7, with D possibly TRBD1 on 6 matching bases. Trimming took off 5 bases at V and 7 bases at J, with 24 bases between the two ends. Germline V CDR1 and CDR2: SEHNR, FQNEAQ (reference sequence). This CDR3 is 16 amino acids long. The DNA of the CDR3 is TGTGCCAGCAGCCGACCTGGCAGGGGATCCTCGGATGAGCAGTACTTC. Encoded protein: CASSRPGRGSSDEQYF.

This clone was found once. This chain uses TRBV9 with TRBJ2-3; TRBD2 aligns across 7 bases. The CDR3 loop spans 15 amino acids. V was clipped by 0 bases and J by 2 bases; unmatched bases: 3. Germline CDR1 SGDLS, CDR2 YYNGEE. For the CDR3, the DNA is TGTGCCAGCAGCGTAGGGGGGAGGGACACAGATACGCAGTATTTT. The encoded protein is CASSVGGRDTDTQYF.

For the CDR3, the DNA is TGCGCCAGCAGCTTGGCCGACTATAGCGGAGGGGCAGAGACCCAGTACTTC. Translating gives CASSLADYSGGAETQYF. The rearrangement joins TRBV5-1 to TRBJ2-5; D might be TRBD2 (6 bases). Germline V gene lookup returns CDR1 SGHRS and CDR2 YFSETQ. V shed 0 bases and J shed 4 bases, with 19 bases lying between them. This CDR3 is 17 amino acids long.

This clone was recorded a few times. The chain links TRBV7-2 to TRBJ1-5; TRBD1 agrees at 8 bases. V shed 5 bases and J 4 bases; nucleotides not matched to a gene: 7. The CDR3 has 15 residues. Per the germline V gene, CDR1 is SGHTA and CDR2 is FQGNSA. The CDR3, as DNA: TGTGCCAGCAGCCTAAGGACAGGGAAGAATCAGCCCCAGCATTTT. Protein: CASSLRTGKNQPQHF.

This chain links TRBV2 with TRBJ2-3, with 9 positions matching TRBD2. The J segment lost 4 bases and the V segment lost 4 bases, leaving 6 bases of the junction unmatched. The CDR3 consists of 15 residues. CDR1 and CDR2 from the germline V gene are SNHLY and FYNNEI. The CDR3 bases are TGTGCCAGCAGTGTAATTAGCGGGAGTGCAGATACGCAGTATTTT. This translates into CASSVISGSADTQYF.

The chain links TRBV6-6 to TRBJ1-1; D remains unclear. Trimming cost V 3 bases and J 4 bases, with 12 bases left between them. The CDR3 is made up of 14 amino acids. The germline V gene encodes CDR1 MNHNY and CDR2 SVGAGI (reference sequence). The CDR3 DNA is TGTGCCAGCAGTTATGTCAGTTGGTCCACTGAAGCTTTCTTT. The encoded protein is CASSYVSWSTEAFF.

This clone was observed a handful of times. The V call is TRBV18, the J call TRBJ2-5; 7 positions agree with TRBD2. Germline V CDR1 and CDR2: KGHSH, LQKENI. J lost 3 bases, V lost 3 bases, and 7 bases had no gene match. CDR3 length equals 15 residues. The CDR3 bases are TGTGCCAGCTCACCTGGTTGGACTAGGGAAGAGACCCAGTACTTC. As protein: CASSPGWTREETQYF. The variable domain in full, with the rest retrieved from reference TRBV18 and TRBJ2-5, is NAGVMQNPRHLVRRRGQEARLRCSPMKGHSHVYWYRQLPEEGLKFMVYLQKENIIDESGMPKERFSAEFPKEGPSILRIQQVVRGDSAAYFCASSPGWTREETQYFGPGTRLLVL.

This clone was seen more than once but under ten times. The rearrangement links TRBV7-8 to TRBJ2-5; maybe TRBD2 (5 bases). The CDR3 has 14 residues. Germline CDR1 and CDR2: SGHVS and FQNEAQ. V lost 5 bases and J 3 bases, leaving 13 bases between the germline ends. This CDR3 is CASSLNGNKETQYF. The CDR3, as DNA: TGTGCCAGCAGCCTGAACGGGAACAAAGAGACCCAGTACTTC. The variable domain in full, completed from reference TRBV7-8 and TRBJ2-5, reads GAGVSQSPRYKVAKRGQDVALRCDPISGHVSLFWYQQALGQGPEFLTYFQNEAQLDKSGLPSDRFFAERPEGSVSTLKIQRTQQEDSAVYLCASSLNGNKETQYFGPGTRLLVL.

The V call is TRBV4-3, the J call TRBJ1-1, with unresolved D. There are 14 residues in the CDR3. Trimming shortened V by 4 bases and J by 1 base, and 10 bases separated the two germline ends. Per the germline V gene, CDR1 is LGHNA and CDR2 is YSLEER. CDR3 bases: TGCGCCAGCAGCCGCCAAGTAGAGAACACTGAAGCTTTCTTT. This codes for CASSRQVENTEAFF.

The gene calls are TRBV4-2 and TRBJ2-7; D possibly corresponds to TRBD1 (6 bases). Between the trimmed V and J ends, which lost 1 base and 4 bases, there was a span of 14 bases. Per the germline V gene, CDR1 is LGHNA and CDR2 is YNFKEQ. The CDR3 runs 15 residues. CDR3 in amino acids: CASSQGPGTQYEQYF. DNA of the CDR3: TGTGCCAGCAGCCAAGGGCCCGGGACACAATACGAGCAGTACTTC.

This chain joins TRBV28 and TRBJ1-5; the D gene is possibly TRBD1 (5 bases). CDR1 MDHEN and CDR2 SYDVKM come from the germline V gene. The CDR3 runs to 15 residues. V was clipped by 6 bases and J by 2 bases, with 14 bases between them. The CDR3 nucleotides are TGTGCCAGCAGCCGCCAGGGAACGGGCAATCAGCCCCAGCATTTT. Translation: CASSRQGTGNQPQHF. Looking up the rest from reference TRBV28 and TRBJ1-5 gives the full variable domain: DVKVTQSSRYLVKRTGEKVFLECVQDMDHENMFWYRQDPGLGLRLIYFSYDVKMKEKGDIPEGYSVSREKKERFSLILESASTNQTSMYLCASSRQGTGNQPQHFGDGTRLSIL.

The chain carries TRBV6-5 and TRBJ2-1; 14 positions agree with TRBD2. Germline-derived CDR1 and CDR2 are MNHEY and SVGAGI. Unmatched junction bases numbered 8, after V lost 6 bases and J lost 10 bases. The CDR3 runs 15 residues. In DNA form, the CDR3 reads TGTGCCAGCAGCTCGGGACTAGCGGGAGTAGACGAGCAGTTCTTC. This encodes CASSSGLAGVDEQFF.

Turning to this clone: Other DNA sequences within the sample encode an identical CDR3. The J gene is TRBJ2-5, the V gene TRBV18; 14 positions agree with TRBD2. Germline CDR1 KGHSH, CDR2 LQKENI. V shed 6 bases, J shed 4 bases, and the junction held 4 bases outside the gene matches. The CDR3 sequence is 15 residues long. CDR3 in amino acids: CASSPGLAGVETQYF. The CDR3 DNA reads as TGTGCCAGCTCCCCGGGACTAGCGGGAGTAGAGACCCAGTACTTC.

The gene calls are TRBV5-1 and TRBJ1-1, with D possibly TRBD1 on 6 matching bases. With 6 bases removed from V and 5 bases from J, the gap between germline ends came to 11 bases. The CDR3 totals 12 residues. Germline CDR1 and CDR2: SGHRS and YFSETQ. The CDR3 DNA is TGCGCCAGCACCGGACAGCGGACTGAAGCTTTCTTT. It encodes CASTGQRTEAFF.

This chain uses TRBV7-2 with TRBJ1-2; 7 positions match TRBD1. CDR1 is SGHTA and CDR2 is FQGNSA in the germline V gene. This CDR3 comprises 13 residues. Losses at the gene ends were 2 bases for V and 7 bases for J; bases not matched to a gene: 4. CDR3 sequence: CASSLLQGGGYTF. CDR3 nucleotides: TGTGCCAGCAGCTTACTGCAGGGGGGTGGCTACACCTTC.

This clone showed up just a few times. The chain has TRBV9 and TRBJ2-1; 8 nucleotides match TRBD2. Looked up from germline, CDR1 is SGDLS and CDR2 is YYNGEE. V shed 0 bases and J 7 bases; nucleotides not matched to a gene: 9. The CDR3 runs to 16 residues. CDR3 residues: CASSVVASGSANEQFF. The CDR3 coding sequence is TGTGCCAGCAGCGTAGTGGCAAGCGGGAGTGCGAATGAGCAGTTCTTC.

The chain joins TRBV4-2 to TRBJ2-1, with 7 bases identical to TRBD1. CDR3 size: 20 residues. With 0 bases clipped from V and 0 bases from J, the junction kept 14 bases outside the gene matches. Germline CDR1 LGHNA, CDR2 YNFKEQ. In nucleotides, the CDR3 is TGTGCCAGCAGCCAAGATTGGTTTCCGGTGGGACAGAGCTCCTACAATGAGCAGTTCTTC. Residues: CASSQDWFPVGQSSYNEQFF.

The rearrangement links TRBV7-3 to TRBJ2-1; 9 bases agree with TRBD2. The CDR3 contains 15 residues. Looked up from germline, CDR1 is SGHTA and CDR2 is FQGTGA. V shed 6 bases and J 8 bases; nucleotides not matched to a gene: 11. CDR3 region: CASSIAGDSVYEQFF. Written as DNA, the CDR3 is TGTGCCAGCAGTATAGCGGGAGATTCTGTATATGAGCAGTTCTTC.

J is TRBJ1-2 and V is TRBV27, with 7 nucleotides matching TRBD1. J was trimmed by 4 bases and V by 2 bases; bases with no gene match: 4. Looked up from germline, CDR1 is MNHEY and CDR2 is SMNVEV (reference sequence). The CDR3 is 14 residues long. CDR3 protein: CASSLAGGGYGYTF. CDR3 nucleotide sequence: TGTGCCAGCAGTTTAGCAGGGGGAGGCTATGGCTACACCTTC.

This clone was observed a handful of times. This chain connects TRBV19 to TRBJ2-3; 7 bases align to TRBD2. The junction had 3 bases not matched to a gene; V was cut back by 3 bases and J by 0 bases. Germline V CDR1 and CDR2: LNHDA, SQIVND (reference sequence). There are 15 residues in the CDR3. The CDR3 DNA is TGTGCCAGTAGTATCAGCGGGGCCAGCACAGATACGCAGTATTTT. This sequence encodes CASSISGASTDTQYF.

V usage is TRBV5-1 and J usage is TRBJ2-7; 7 bases are shared with TRBD1. Germline lookup yields CDR1 SGHRS and CDR2 YFSETQ. There are 14 residues in the CDR3. Unmatched junction bases numbered 5, after V lost 2 bases and J lost 3 bases. CDR3 bases: TGCGCCAGCAGCTTCTCGGGACAGAGCTACGAGCAGTACTTC. Protein: CASSFSGQSYEQYF.

This clone has ten or more counts. The rearrangement uses TRBV28 and TRBJ2-4, with D hard to call. Trimming left V 8 bases short and J 5 bases short, with 10 bases between. This CDR3 is built from 12 residues. From germline, CDR1 is MDHEN and CDR2 SYDVKM. In nucleotides, the CDR3 is TGTGCCAGCGGGCAGGCGCAAAACATTCAGTACTTC. It is translated as CASGQAQNIQYF.

J is TRBJ2-7 and V is TRBV2; D is perhaps TRBD1 (6 bases). Trimming left V 7 bases short and J 6 bases short, with 16 bases between. The CDR3 runs to 13 residues. The germline V gene encodes CDR1 SNHLY and CDR2 FYNNEI. The CDR3 loop is CASTPGANGEQYF. CDR3 nucleotide sequence: TGTGCCAGCACCCCAGGGGCTAATGGCGAGCAGTACTTC.